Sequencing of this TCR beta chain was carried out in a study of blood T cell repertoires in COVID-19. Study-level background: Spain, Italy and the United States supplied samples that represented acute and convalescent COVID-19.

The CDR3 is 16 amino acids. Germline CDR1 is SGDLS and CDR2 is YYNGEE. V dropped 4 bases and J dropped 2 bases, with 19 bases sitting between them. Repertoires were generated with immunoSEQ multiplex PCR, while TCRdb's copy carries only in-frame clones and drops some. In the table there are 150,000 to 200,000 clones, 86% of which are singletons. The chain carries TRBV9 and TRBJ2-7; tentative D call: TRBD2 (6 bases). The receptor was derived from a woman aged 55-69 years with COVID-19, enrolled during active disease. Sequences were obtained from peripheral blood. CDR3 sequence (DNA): TGTGCCAGCAGCAACCATGGGACTTACTTCGCCTACGAGCAGTACTTC. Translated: CASSNHGTYFAYEQYF.